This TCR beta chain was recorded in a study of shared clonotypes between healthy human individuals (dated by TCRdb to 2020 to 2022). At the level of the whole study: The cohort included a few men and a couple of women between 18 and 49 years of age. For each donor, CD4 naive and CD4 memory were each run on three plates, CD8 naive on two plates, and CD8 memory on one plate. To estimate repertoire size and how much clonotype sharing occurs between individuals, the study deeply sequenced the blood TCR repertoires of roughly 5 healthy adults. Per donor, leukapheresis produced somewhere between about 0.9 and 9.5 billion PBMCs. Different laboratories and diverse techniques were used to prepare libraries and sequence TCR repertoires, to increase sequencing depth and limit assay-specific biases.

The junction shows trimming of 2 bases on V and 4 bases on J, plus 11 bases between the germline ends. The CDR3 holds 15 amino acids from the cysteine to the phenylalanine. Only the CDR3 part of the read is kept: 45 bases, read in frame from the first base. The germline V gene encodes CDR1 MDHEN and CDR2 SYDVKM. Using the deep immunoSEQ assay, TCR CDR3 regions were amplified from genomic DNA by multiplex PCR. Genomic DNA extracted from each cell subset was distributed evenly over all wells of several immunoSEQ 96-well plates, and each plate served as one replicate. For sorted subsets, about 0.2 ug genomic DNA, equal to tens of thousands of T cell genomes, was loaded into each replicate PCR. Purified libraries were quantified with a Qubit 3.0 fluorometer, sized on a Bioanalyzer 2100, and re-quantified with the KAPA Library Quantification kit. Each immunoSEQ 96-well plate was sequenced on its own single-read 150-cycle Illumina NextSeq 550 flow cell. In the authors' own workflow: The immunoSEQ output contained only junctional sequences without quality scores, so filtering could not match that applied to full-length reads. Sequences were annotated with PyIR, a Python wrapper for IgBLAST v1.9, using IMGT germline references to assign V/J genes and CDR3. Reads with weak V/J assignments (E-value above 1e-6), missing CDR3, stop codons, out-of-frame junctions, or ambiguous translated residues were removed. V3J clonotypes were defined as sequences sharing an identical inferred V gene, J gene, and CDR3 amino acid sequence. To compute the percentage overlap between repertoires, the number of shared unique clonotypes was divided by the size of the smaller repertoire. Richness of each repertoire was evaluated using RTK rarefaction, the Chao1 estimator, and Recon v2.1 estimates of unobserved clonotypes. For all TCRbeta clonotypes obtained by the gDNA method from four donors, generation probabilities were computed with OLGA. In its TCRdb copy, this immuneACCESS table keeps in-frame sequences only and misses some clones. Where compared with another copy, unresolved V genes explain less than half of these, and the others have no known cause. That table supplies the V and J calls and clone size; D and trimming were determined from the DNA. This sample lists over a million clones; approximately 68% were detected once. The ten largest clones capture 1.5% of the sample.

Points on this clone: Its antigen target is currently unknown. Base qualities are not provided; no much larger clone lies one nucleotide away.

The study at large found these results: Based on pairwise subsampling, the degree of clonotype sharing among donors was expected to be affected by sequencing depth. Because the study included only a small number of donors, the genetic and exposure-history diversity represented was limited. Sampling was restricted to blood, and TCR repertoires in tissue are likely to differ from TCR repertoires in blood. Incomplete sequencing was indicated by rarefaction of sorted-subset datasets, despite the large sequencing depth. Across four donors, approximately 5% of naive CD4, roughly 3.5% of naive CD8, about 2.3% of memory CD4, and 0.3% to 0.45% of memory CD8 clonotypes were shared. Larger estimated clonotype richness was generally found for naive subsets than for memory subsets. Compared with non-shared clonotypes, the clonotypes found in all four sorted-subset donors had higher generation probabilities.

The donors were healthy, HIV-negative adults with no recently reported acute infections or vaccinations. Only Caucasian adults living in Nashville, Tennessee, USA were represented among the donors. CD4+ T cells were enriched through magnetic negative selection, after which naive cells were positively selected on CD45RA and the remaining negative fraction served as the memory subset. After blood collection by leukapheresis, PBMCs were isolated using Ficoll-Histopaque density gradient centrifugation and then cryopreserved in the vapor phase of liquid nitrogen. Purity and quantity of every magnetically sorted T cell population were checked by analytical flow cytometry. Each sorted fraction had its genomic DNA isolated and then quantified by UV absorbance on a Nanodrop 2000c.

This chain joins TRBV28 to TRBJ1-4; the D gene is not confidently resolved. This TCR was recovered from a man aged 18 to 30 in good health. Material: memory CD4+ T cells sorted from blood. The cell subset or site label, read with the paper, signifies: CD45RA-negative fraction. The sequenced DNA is TGTGCCAGCAGTTTAGTCGGGGAACTTAATGAAAAACTGTTTTTT. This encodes CASSLVGELNEKLFF.